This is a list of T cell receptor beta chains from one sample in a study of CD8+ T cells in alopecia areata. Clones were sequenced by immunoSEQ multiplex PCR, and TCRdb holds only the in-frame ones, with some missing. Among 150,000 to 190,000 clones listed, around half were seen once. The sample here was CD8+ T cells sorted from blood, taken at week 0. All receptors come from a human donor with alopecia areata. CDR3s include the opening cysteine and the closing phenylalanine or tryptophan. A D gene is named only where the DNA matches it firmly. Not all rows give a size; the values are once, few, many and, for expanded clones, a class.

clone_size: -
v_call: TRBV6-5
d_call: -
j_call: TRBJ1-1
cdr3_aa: CASRGNTEAFF
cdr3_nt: TGTGCCAGCAGGGGGAACACTGAAGCTTTCTTT

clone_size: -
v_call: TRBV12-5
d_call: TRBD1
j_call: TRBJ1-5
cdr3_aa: CASGFDREDPQHF
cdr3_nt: TGTGCTAGTGGTTTTGACAGGGAAGATCCCCAGCATTTT

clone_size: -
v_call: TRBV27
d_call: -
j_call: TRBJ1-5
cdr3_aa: CASSLVPRGQPQHF
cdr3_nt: TGTGCCAGCAGTTTGGTCCCCCGTGGCCAGCCCCAGCATTTT

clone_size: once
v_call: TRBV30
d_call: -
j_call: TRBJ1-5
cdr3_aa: CAWAGSGNQPQHF
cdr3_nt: TGTGCCTGGGCTGGATCGGGGAATCAGCCCCAGCATTTT

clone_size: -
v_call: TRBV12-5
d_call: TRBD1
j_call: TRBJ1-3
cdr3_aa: CASGSGTANTIYF
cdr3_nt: TGTGCTAGTGGTTCCGGGACAGCAAACACCATATATTTT

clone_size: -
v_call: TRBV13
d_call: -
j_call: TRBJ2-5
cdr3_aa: CASSSIQETQYF
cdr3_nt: TGTGCCAGCAGCTCCATCCAAGAGACCCAGTACTTC

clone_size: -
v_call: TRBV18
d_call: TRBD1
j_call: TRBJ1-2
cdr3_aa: CASSLDRDHYGYTF
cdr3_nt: TGTGCCAGCTCCCTCGACAGGGATCACTATGGCTACACCTTC

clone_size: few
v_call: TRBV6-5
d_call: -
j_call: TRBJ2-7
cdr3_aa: CASSYGHEQYF
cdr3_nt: TGTGCCAGCAGTTATGGGCACGAGCAGTACTTC

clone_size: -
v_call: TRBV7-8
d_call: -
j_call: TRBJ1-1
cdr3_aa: CASSLGRGLNTEAFF
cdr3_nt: TGTGCCAGCAGCTTAGGTCGGGGTCTGAACACTGAAGCTTTCTTT

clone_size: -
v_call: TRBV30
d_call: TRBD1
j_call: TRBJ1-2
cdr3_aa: CAWSSGGSGDGYTF
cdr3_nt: TGTGCCTGGAGTTCAGGGGGCAGTGGAGATGGCTACACCTTC

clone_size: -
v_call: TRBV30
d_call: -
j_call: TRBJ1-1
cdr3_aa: CAWSVRVDTEAFF
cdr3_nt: TGTGCCTGGAGTGTACGGGTGGACACTGAAGCTTTCTTT

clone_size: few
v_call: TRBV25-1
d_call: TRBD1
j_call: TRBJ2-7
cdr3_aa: CASRDRGDEQYF
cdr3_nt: TGTGCCAGTCGGGACAGGGGTGACGAGCAGTACTTC

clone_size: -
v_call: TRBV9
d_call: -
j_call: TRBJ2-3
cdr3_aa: CASSVATSDTQYF
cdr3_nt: TGTGCCAGCAGCGTCGCTACCTCAGATACGCAGTATTTT

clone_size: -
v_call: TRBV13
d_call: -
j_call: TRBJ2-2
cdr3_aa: CASSVENTGELFF
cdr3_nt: TGTGCCAGCAGCGTTGAGAACACCGGGGAGCTGTTTTTT

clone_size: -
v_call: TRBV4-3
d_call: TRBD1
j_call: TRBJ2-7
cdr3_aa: CASSPDRAYEQYF
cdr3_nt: TGCGCCAGCAGCCCTGACAGGGCATACGAGCAGTACTTC

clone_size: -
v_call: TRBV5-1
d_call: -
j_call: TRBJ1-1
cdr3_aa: CASSLGLGLNTEAFF
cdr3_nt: TGCGCCAGCAGCTTGGGGTTAGGGCTGAACACTGAAGCTTTCTTT

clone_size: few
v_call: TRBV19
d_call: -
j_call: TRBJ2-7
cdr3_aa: CASTGDSTYEQYF
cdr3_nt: TGTGCCAGTACAGGGGACTCGACCTACGAGCAGTACTTC

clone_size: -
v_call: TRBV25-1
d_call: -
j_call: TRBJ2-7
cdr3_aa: CASTTNSYEQYF
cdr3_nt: TGTGCCAGCACGACGAACTCCTACGAGCAGTACTTC

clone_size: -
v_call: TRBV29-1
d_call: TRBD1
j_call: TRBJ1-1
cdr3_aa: CSVRQGALNTEAFF
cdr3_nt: TGCAGCGTCAGACAGGGGGCTTTGAACACTGAAGCTTTCTTT

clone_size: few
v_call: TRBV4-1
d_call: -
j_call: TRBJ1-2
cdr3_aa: CSSSQFSLATDYGYTF
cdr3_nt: TGCTCCAGCAGCCAATTTTCGCTAGCCACAGACTATGGCTACACCTTC

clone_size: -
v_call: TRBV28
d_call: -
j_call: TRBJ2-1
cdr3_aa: CASSPPAVF
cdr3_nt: TGTGCCAGCAGTCCCCCAGCCGTCTTC

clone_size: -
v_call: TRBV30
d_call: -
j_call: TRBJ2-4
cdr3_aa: CAWSVPLSGAKNIQYF
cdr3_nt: TGTGCCTGGAGTGTACCTCTTTCCGGAGCCAAAAACATTCAGTACTTC

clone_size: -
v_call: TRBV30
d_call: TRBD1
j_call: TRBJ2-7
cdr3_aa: CAWSGDSSLDEQYF
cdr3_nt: TGTGCCTGGAGTGGGGACAGTAGTCTGGACGAGCAGTACTTC

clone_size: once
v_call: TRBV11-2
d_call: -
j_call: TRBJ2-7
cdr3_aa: CASSEGSGYEQYF
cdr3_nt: TGTGCCAGCAGTGAGGGCTCGGGGTACGAGCAGTACTTC

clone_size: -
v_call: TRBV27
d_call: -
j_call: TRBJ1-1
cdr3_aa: CASRLGLLQRGTEAFF
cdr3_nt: TGTGCCAGCAGGTTGGGGTTACTCCAAAGAGGGACTGAAGCTTTCTTT

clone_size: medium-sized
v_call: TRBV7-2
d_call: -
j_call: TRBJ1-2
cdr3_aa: CASSLVGSSYGYTF
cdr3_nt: TGTGCCAGCAGCTTAGTGGGCTCCAGCTATGGCTACACCTTC

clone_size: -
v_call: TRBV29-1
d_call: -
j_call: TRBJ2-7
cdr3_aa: CSVESGASYEQYF
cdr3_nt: TGCAGCGTTGAATCGGGCGCTTCCTACGAGCAGTACTTC

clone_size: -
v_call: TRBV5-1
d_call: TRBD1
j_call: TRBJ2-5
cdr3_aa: CASSLGEGAYGETQYF
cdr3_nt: TGCGCCAGCAGCTTGGGCGAGGGGGCATACGGAGAGACCCAGTACTTC

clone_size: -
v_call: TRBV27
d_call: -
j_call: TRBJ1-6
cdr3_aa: CASSFAGPFQPLHF
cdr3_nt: TGTGCCAGCAGTTTTGCCGGGCCATTTCAACCCCTCCACTTT

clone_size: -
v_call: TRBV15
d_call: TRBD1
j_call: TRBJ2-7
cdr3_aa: CATSTDNLGQGFYEQYF
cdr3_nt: TGTGCCACCAGCACAGACAATCTAGGACAGGGTTTTTACGAGCAGTACTTC

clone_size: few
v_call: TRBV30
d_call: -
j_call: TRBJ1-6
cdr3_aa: CAWNAGNSPLHF
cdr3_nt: TGTGCCTGGAATGCCGGGAATTCACCCCTCCACTTT

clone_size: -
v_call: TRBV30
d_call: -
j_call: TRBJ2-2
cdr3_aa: CAWSPGVSSGELFF
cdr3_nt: TGTGCCTGGAGTCCGGGGGTCTCGTCCGGGGAGCTGTTTTTT

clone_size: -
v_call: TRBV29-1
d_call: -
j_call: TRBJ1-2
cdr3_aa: CSVELTVSYGYTF
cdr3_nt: TGCAGCGTTGAGCTGACAGTCTCCTATGGCTACACCTTC